The rows below give T cell receptor beta chains drawn from one sample of a study of T cell repertoires in cytomegalovirus infection. No antigen is known for these receptors. TCRdb re-called the reads with MiXCR, one entry per CDR3 protein. The sample has around 340,000 distinct CDR3 sequences, about 27% seen once; the top ten hold around 20%. The sequencing here drew on cultured PBMCs, taken from culture after CMV antigen stimulation. These receptors came from a human donor in good health (CMV status not recorded). Some clones in this sample may be carry-over from other donors' samples. Both conserved end residues are part of each CDR3. Each record gives: D gene, clone size, CDR3 length, V gene, J gene, CDR3 DNA, CDR3 protein. D genes are given only for firm matches. Clone size is shown for a subset of rows, as once, few, many or a class of expanded clone.

TRBD2	.	15	TRBV7-2	TRBJ2-1	TGTGCCAGCAGCTCGGGACTAGCGGGGATGAATGAGCAGTTCTTC	CASSSGLAGMNEQFF
TRBD1	.	17	TRBV7-2	TRBJ1-2	TGTGCCAGCAGCTTAGAGGAGATGGGACAGGGGGACTATGGCTACACCTTC	CASSLEEMGQGDYGYTF
.	.	15	TRBV4-2	TRBJ1-5	TGTGCCAGCAGCCAAGATTGGGGGGTGAGTCAGCCCCAGCATTTT	CASSQDWGVSQPQHF
TRBD1	few	14	TRBV7-6	TRBJ2-5	TGTGCTAGCAGCTTAGGGGGCCCTTCAGAGACCCAGTACTTC	CASSLGGPSETQYF
.	few	13	TRBV20-1	TRBJ1-1	TGCAGTGCTAGGTTAACAGGGCGCACTGAAGCTTTCTTT	CSARLTGRTEAFF
.	.	16	TRBV6-5	TRBJ2-3	TGTGCCAGCAGTTACTTGATTAAGGGCGGGACAGATACGCAGTATTTT	CASSYLIKGGTDTQYF
.	.	13	TRBV18	TRBJ2-1	TGTGCCAGCTCACCACCGGTTCACAATGAGCAGTTCTTC	CASSPPVHNEQFF
TRBD2	many	17	TRBV7-8	TRBJ2-6	TGTGCCAGCAGCTTAGCGGGGGGGAGCTCTGGGGCCAACGTCCTGACTTTC	CASSLAGGSSGANVLTF
.	.	13	TRBV6-5	TRBJ2-7	TGTGCCAGCAGTCCAGGGGTTAACTACGAGCAGTACTTC	CASSPGVNYEQYF
.	many	14	TRBV12-3/TRBV12-4	TRBJ1-1	TGTGCCAGCAGTTTAGCGGGGTCGACCACTGAAGCTTTCTTT	CASSLAGSTTEAFF
.	few	14	TRBV3-1	TRBJ2-3	TGTGCCAGCAGCCCAACGGGCAGCACAGATACGCAGTATTTT	CASSPTGSTDTQYF
TRBD1	.	14	TRBV28	TRBJ2-7	TGTGCCTGTGCAGTACAGGGGATATCCTACGAGCAGTACTTC	CACAVQGISYEQYF
.	.	14	TRBV10-3	TRBJ1-2	TGTGCCATCAGTGACAAGGGGCTCAGCTATGGCTACACCTTC	CAISDKGLSYGYTF
TRBD1	.	17	TRBV12-3/TRBV12-4	TRBJ1-6	TGTGCCAGCAGTTTACGACAGGGTAGGGACTATAATTCACCCCTCCACTTT	CASSLRQGRDYNSPLHF
.	many	15	TRBV7-8	TRBJ1-2	TGTGCCAGCAGCTCAATCTCGACAGCCACCTATGGCTACACCTTC	CASSSISTATYGYTF
.	.	16	TRBV10-3	TRBJ2-3	TGTGCCATCAGTGAGTCCTACGGGCTCGGCACAGATACGCAGTATTTT	CAISESYGLGTDTQYF
.	many	15	TRBV7-2	TRBJ1-6	TGTGCCAGCAGCTTTAGCTGGGACGGCAATTCACCCCTCCACTTT	CASSFSWDGNSPLHF
.	few	14	TRBV12-3/TRBV12-4	TRBJ2-1	TGTGCCAGCAGTTTAGCGGGAGACTACAATGAGCAGTTCTTC	CASSLAGDYNEQFF
TRBD2	.	17	TRBV28	TRBJ2-3	TGTGCCAGCAGAGCCTCCGGGACTAGCGGGTGGCAAGATACGCAGTATTTT	CASRASGTSGWQDTQYF
TRBD1	few	15	TRBV12-3/TRBV12-4	TRBJ1-5	TGTGCCAGCAGCTGGGGACAGGGCCAAAATCAGCCCCAGCATTTT	CASSWGQGQNQPQHF
.	few	15	TRBV5-1	TRBJ2-5	TGCGCCAGCAGCTTGTTGGGGGTTTTTACGGAGACCCAGTACTTC	CASSLLGVFTETQYF
.	.	15	TRBV6-1	TRBJ1-5	TGTGCCAGCAGTGAAGAGGGAGTAGGGTGGCAGCCCCAGCATTTT	CASSEEGVGWQPQHF
.	.	16	TRBV28	TRBJ1-2	TGTGCCAGCAGTTTCGATCTCCAAGGGCCCGTTAGTGGCTACACCTTC	CASSFDLQGPVSGYTF
.	few	13	TRBV5-4	TRBJ2-7	TGTGCCAGCAGCTACATTTTACTAGACGAGCAGTACTTC	CASSYILLDEQYF
TRBD1	.	15	TRBV11-2	TRBJ1-2	TGTGCCAGCAGCGATCGGGACAGGGAATGGGGTGGCTACACCTTC	CASSDRDREWGGYTF
TRBD1	many	17	TRBV7-9	TRBJ1-5	TGTGCCAGCAGCTTGTACGGGACAGGCAAAACTAATCAGCCCCAGCATTTT	CASSLYGTGKTNQPQHF
TRBD1	few	17	TRBV24-1	TRBJ1-5	TGTGCCACCAGGGAGACAGGGGCCCTCCTGGGAAATCAGCCCCAGCATTTT	CATRETGALLGNQPQHF
TRBD2	.	17	TRBV20-1	TRBJ2-7	TGCAGTGCCCCAAGGGGGGGGCTAGCGGGAGCCTTTTACGAGCAGTACTTC	CSAPRGGLAGAFYEQYF
TRBD1	.	14	TRBV6-5	TRBJ1-5	TGTGCCAGCAGTTACTCTGGAGGGGGCGCGCCCCAGCATTTT	CASSYSGGGAPQHF
TRBD2	few	18	TRBV12-5	TRBJ2-4	TGTGCTAGTGGTTTGGTCCCGGCTAGCGGGGGGGCCAAAAACATTCAGTACTTC	CASGLVPASGGAKNIQYF
.	few	15	TRBV5-3	TRBJ1-5	TGTGCCAGCAGCTTTTTCGGGACCCGGGACCAGCCCCAGCATTTT	CASSFFGTRDQPQHF
.	.	8	TRBV6-2/TRBV6-3	TRBJ2-5	TGTGCCGAGGAGACCCAGTACTTC	CAEETQYF
TRBD1	.	16	TRBV19	TRBJ2-7	TGTGCCAGTAGTCCCCCCGGGACAGACTACCCCTACGAGCAGTACTTC	CASSPPGTDYPYEQYF
.	.	15	TRBV15	TRBJ1-5	TGTGCCACCAGCGTGGGGGGTTTCGGCAATCAGCCCCAGCATTTT	CATSVGGFGNQPQHF
TRBD1	.	17	TRBV24-1	TRBJ2-5	TGTGCCACCAGTGACTATCTCCGGGACAGGGGCGGAGAGACCCAGTACTTC	CATSDYLRDRGGETQYF
TRBD1	many	19	TRBV12-3/TRBV12-4	TRBJ1-3	TGTGCCAGCAGTTGGCCGGGACAGGGAACTCCTTTCTCTGGAAACACCATATATTTT	CASSWPGQGTPFSGNTIYF
TRBD1	.	15	TRBV18	TRBJ1-5	TGTGCCAGCTCGCCGACACAGGGGAGCAATCAGCCCCAGCATTTT	CASSPTQGSNQPQHF
.	few	11	TRBV6-5	TRBJ2-1	TGTGCCAGCAGACACCTCAATGAGCAGTTCTTC	CASRHLNEQFF